The sequence of this T cell receptor beta chain was determined in a study of blood T cell repertoires in COVID-19. J lost 3 bases, V lost 8 bases, and 7 bases had no gene match. Germline CDR1 MGHDK, CDR2 SYGVNS. The CDR3 spans 15 residues. Data came from immunoSEQ multiplex PCR; TCRdb stores just in-frame clones and leaves some out. The table has 150,000 to 200,000 clones, around nine tenths seen once. The chain combines TRBV25-1 with TRBJ2-2, with 9 bases fitting TRBD1. The receptor's source is a man between 60 and 75 years old with active or convalescent COVID-19. Sequenced sample: peripheral blood. CDR3 protein: CASSRDRGDTGELFF. DNA for the CDR3: TGTGCCAGCTCCAGAGACAGGGGGGACACCGGGGAGCTGTTTTTT.